These 4 T cell receptor beta chains were sequenced from one sample in a study of T cell responses to AZD1222 COVID-19 vaccine. Produced via immunoSEQ multiplex PCR; TCRdb's table is partial and in-frame only. The sample has around 120,000 clones, about 90% seen once. Sequences were derived from peripheral blood, sampled on day 0 of AZD1222 vaccination. These TCRs come from an adult in good health.

CDR3 bases: TGCAGTGCTAGAGCTGACGCAGAGCAGTTCTTC. Amino acid sequence: CSARADAEQFF. The chain is built from TRBV20-1 and TRBJ2-1, with D unclear. The germline V and J ends were trimmed by 1 base and 10 bases, with 8 bases remaining between them. This CDR3 is 11 amino acids long. Germline V lookup: CDR1 DFQATT, CDR2 SNEGSKA (reference sequence).

The chain joins TRBV3-1 (or the pseudogene TRBV3-2) to TRBJ2-7; a possible D gene is TRBD2 (5 bases). Per germline, CDR1 LGHDT and CDR2 YNNKEL (reference sequence). This CDR3 is 13 amino acids long. V was shortened by 2 bases and J by 4 bases, with 9 bases between the two germline ends. The DNA for the CDR3 is TGTGCCAGCAGCCAAAGCGAGGGTTACGAGCAGTACTTC. This codes for CASSQSEGYEQYF.

This sequence joins TRBV28 and TRBJ2-7, with D perhaps matching TRBD2 (5 bases). This CDR3 is 15 amino acids long. Germline CDR1 reads MDHEN; CDR2 reads SYDVKM. V lost 2 bases, J lost 2 bases, and 13 bases lay in between. The DNA for the CDR3 is TGTGCCAGCAGTTTAGTCTTTCGGGGTACCTACGAGCAGTACTTC. It specifies CASSLVFRGTYEQYF.

The V gene is TRBV7-6, the J gene TRBJ1-2, with a weak D call TRBD1 (5 bases). The CDR3 has 16 amino acids. V lost 3 bases to trimming and J lost 7 bases, with 21 bases between them. Germline assignment: CDR1 SGHVS and CDR2 FNYEAQ. CDR3 loop: CASSFRAGQFQGGYTF. In DNA form, the CDR3 reads TGTGCCAGCAGCTTCCGCGCGGGGCAATTCCAGGGTGGCTACACCTTC.